The clone carrying this T cell receptor (beta chain) was found a few times. The antigen is undetermined. The data were taken from a study of cytomegalovirus exposure and HLA in healthy donors. Overall study findings and caveats: Researchers reported from a later analysis that most CMV-associated TCR beta chains appeared HLA-restricted. Among immune exposure information, only CMV serostatus was available. Follow-up analysis found HLA locus-dependent TCR association rates, highest for DRB1 and lowest for HLA-C.

The CDR3 sequence is 16 residues long. The germline gives CDR1 SGHAT, CDR2 FQNNGV. Between the trimmed V and J ends, which lost 5 bases and 0 bases, there was a span of 13 bases. The PCR had 60 Vbeta and 13 Jbeta primers. Only in-frame clones appear in the TCRdb table, and some are missing; sequencing was by immunoSEQ multiplex PCR. The sample carries about 150,000 clones, roughly 10% recorded once. This receptor was identified in a man in his forties or fifties in good health and CMV-seronegative. The V and J genes are TRBV11-2 and TRBJ1-4, with D unresolved. Sequencing input: PBMCs. Here the CDR3 reads CASSPRPGSTNEKLFF. The CDR3 coding sequence is TGTGCCAGCAGCCCTAGACCGGGGTCAACTAATGAAAAACTGTTTTTT.